This note documents a single T cell receptor (beta chain) sequence. The junction had 3 bases not matched to a gene; V was cut back by 5 bases and J by 4 bases. Germline values: CDR1 SGHTA, CDR2 FQGNSA. This CDR3 has 14 residues. The data are from a study of blood T cell repertoires in COVID-19. Overall study: The United States, Italy and Spain supplied acute and convalescent COVID-19 samples. PBMCs, B-cell-depleted T cells, or T cells were the source of the cDNA or gDNA that made up the material.

Seattle patients were enrolled while actively infected and followed longitudinally. Source study methods: Amplified reference gene primers provided the basis for estimating nucleated cell counts. Libraries were prepared by immunoSEQ multiplex PCR; TCRdb keeps only in-frame clonotypes and omits some of them. The V and J calls and the clone size are those of that table, but D and trimming were determined from the DNA. In the table there are over 150,000 clones, about 88% of which are singletons. This TCR came from a man aged 55 to 69 with COVID-19, enrolled during active disease. Sequencing used peripheral blood. The V gene is TRBV7-2, the J gene TRBJ1-4; 8 bases map to TRBD1. The CDR3 here is CASSQTGVNEKLFF. The DNA of the CDR3 is TGTGCCAGCAGCCAGACAGGGGTTAATGAAAAACTGTTTTTT.